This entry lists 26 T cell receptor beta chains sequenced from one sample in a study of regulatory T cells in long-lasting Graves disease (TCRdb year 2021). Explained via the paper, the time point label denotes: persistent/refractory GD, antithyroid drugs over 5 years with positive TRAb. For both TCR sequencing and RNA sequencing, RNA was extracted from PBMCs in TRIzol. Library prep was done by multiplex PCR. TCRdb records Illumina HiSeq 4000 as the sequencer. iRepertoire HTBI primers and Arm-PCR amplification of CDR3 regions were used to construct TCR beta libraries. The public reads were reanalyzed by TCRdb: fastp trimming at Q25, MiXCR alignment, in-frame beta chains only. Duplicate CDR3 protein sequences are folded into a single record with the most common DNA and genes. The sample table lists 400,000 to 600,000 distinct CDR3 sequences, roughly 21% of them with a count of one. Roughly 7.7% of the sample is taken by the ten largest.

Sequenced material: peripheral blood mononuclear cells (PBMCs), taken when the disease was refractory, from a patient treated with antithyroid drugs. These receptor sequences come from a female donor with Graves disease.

Written as DNA, the CDR3 is TGTGCCAGCAGCCCCAACCCGACGGGGCAGTTCTTC. Translation: CASSPNPTGQFF. The J gene is TRBJ2-1, the V gene TRBV7-9; D remains unclear. The germline V gene encodes CDR1 SEHNR and CDR2 FQNEAQ (reference sequence). The CDR3 runs 12 residues. Between the trimmed V and J ends, which lost 5 bases and 12 bases, there was a span of 14 bases.

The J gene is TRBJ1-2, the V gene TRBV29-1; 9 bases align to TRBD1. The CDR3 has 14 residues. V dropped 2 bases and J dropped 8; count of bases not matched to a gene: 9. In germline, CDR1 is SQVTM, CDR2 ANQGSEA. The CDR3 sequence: CSVEKTGGAGGYTF. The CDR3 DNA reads TGCAGCGTTGAAAAAACAGGGGGCGCGGGGGGCTACACCTTC.

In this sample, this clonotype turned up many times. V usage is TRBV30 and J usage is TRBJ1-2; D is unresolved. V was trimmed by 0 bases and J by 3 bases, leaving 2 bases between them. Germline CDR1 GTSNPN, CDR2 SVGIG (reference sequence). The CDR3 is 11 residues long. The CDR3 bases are TGTGCCTGGAGTGTAGACTATGGCTACACCTTC. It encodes CAWSVDYGYTF.

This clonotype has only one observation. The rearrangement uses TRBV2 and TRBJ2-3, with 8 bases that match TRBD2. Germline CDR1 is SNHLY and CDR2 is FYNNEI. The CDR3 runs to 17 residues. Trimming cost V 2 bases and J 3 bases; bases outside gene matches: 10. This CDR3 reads CASSERGLAARTDTQYF. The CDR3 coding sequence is TGTGCCAGCAGTGAACGAGGACTAGCAGCAAGGACAGATACGCAGTATTTT.

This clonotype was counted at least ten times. Here the CDR3 reads CATRGSSTNTEAFF. The CDR3 nucleotides are TGTGCCACCCGGGGCTCAAGCACTAACACTGAAGCTTTCTTT. The rearrangement uses TRBV6-1 and TRBJ1-1; D possibly corresponds to TRBD1 (5 bases). The ends were cut back, 10 bases at V and 2 bases at J, with 17 bases in the middle. CDR1 MNHNS and CDR2 SASEGT come from the germline V gene. The CDR3 loop spans 14 amino acids.

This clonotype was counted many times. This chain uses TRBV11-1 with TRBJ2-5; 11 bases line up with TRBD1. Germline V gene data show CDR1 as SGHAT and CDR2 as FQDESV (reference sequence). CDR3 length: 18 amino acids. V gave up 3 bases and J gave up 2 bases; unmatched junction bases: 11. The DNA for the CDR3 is TGTGCCAGCAGCTTCTCGTTTACCGGGACAGGGGGACAAGAGACCCAGTACTTC. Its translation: CASSFSFTGTGGQETQYF.

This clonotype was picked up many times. CDR3 bases: TGTGCCAGCAGTTTATGGGTTAATTCACCCCTCCACTTT. This encodes CASSLWVNSPLHF. The chain joins TRBV27 to TRBJ1-6; D not certain. V lost 1 base and J lost 6, with 4 bases in between. The CDR3 totals 13 residues. Germline CDR1 and CDR2: MNHEY and SMNVEV (reference sequence).

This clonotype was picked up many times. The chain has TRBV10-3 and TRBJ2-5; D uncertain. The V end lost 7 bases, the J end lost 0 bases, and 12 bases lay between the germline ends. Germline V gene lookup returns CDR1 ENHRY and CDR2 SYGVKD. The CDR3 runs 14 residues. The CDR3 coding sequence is TGTGCCATCACGGAACACTTGTACCAAGAGACCCAGTACTTC. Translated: CAITEHLYQETQYF.

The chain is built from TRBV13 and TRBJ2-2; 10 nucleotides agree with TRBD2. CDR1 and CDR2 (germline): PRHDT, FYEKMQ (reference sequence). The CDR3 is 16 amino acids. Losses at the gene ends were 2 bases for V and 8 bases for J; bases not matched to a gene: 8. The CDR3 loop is CASSLLSASGSGELFF. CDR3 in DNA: TGTGCCAGCAGCTTACTGTCGGCTAGCGGGAGTGGGGAGCTGTTTTTT.

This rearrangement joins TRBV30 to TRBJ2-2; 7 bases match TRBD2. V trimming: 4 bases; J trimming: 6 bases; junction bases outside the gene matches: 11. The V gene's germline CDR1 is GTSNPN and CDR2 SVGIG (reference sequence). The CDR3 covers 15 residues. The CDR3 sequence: CAWTHSGSEAGELFF. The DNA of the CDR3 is TGTGCCTGGACCCATAGCGGGTCGGAGGCCGGGGAGCTGTTTTTT.

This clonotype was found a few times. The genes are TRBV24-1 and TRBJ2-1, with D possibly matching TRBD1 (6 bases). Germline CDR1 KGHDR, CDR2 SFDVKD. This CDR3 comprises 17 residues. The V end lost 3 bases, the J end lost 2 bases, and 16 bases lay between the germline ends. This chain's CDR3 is CATSDGHGGQTYNEQFF. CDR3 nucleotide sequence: TGTGCCACCAGTGATGGTCATGGGGGCCAGACCTACAATGAGCAGTTCTTC.

In DNA form, the CDR3 reads TGCGCCAGCACCCTTCGGACAGGGGGCAATTCACCCCTCCACTTT. Its translation is CASTLRTGGNSPLHF. The genes are TRBV5-1 and TRBJ1-6; 11 bases match TRBD1. This CDR3 spans 15 amino acids. Trimming took 6 bases from V and 7 from J; bases not matched to a gene: 6. Germline V CDR1 and CDR2: SGHRS, YFSETQ.

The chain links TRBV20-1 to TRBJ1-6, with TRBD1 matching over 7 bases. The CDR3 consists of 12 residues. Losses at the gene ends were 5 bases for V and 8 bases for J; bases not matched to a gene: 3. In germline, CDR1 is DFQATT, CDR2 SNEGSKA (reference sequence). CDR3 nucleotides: TGCAGTGCTCGGCAGGGGGATTCACCCCTCCACTTT. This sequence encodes CSARQGDSPLHF.

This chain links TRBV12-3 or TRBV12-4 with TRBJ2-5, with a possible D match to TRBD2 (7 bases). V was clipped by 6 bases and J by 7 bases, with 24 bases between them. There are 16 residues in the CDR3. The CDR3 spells CASSPGLGGGHGTQYF. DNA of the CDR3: TGTGCCAGCAGCCCGGGCCTTGGGGGGGGCCATGGGACCCAGTACTTC.

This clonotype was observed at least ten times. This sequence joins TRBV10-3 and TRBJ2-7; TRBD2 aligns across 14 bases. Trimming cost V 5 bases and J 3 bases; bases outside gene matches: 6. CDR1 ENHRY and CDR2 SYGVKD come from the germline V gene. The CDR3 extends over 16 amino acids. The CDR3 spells CAISPGLAGAFYEQYF. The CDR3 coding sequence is TGTGCCATCAGTCCGGGACTAGCGGGAGCCTTCTACGAGCAGTACTTC.

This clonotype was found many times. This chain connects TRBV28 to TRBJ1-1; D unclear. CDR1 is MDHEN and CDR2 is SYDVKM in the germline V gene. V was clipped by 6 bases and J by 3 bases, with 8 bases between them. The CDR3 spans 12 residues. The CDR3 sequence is CASSLPDTEAFF. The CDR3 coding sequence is TGTGCCAGCAGCTTACCGGACACTGAAGCTTTCTTT.

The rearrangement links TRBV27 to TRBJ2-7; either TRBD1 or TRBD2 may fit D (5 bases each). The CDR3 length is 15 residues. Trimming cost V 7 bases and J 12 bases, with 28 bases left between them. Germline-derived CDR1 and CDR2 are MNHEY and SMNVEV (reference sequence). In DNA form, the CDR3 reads TGTGCCAGCACCACGCCCCGGGGACCGAGCCTAGAATGGTACTTC. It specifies CASTTPRGPSLEWYF.

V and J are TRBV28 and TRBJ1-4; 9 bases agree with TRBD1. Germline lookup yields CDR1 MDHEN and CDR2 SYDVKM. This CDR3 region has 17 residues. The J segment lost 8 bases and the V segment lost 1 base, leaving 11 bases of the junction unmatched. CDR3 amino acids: CASSLLVGQGRGEKLFF. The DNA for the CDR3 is TGTGCCAGCAGTTTATTGGTCGGACAGGGGCGAGGGGAAAAACTGTTTTTT.

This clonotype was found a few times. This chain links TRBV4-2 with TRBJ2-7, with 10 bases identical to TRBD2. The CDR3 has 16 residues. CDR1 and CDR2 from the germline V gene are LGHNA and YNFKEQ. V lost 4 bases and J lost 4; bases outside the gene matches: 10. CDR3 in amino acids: CASSPYLAGGDYEQYF. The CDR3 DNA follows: TGTGCCAGCAGCCCCTATTTAGCGGGAGGTGATTACGAGCAGTACTTC.

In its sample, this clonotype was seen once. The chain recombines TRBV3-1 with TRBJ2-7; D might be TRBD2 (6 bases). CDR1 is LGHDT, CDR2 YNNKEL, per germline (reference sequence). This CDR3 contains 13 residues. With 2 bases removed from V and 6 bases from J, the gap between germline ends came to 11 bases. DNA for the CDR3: TGTGCCAGCAGCCAATTCACTAGCTCCGAGCAGTACTTC. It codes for CASSQFTSSEQYF.

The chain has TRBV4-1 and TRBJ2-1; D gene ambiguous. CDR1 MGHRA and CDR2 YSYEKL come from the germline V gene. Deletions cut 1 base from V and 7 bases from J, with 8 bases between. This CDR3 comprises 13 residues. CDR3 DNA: TGCGCCAGCAGCCAAGTAGCCTGGAATGAGCAGTTCTTC. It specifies CASSQVAWNEQFF.

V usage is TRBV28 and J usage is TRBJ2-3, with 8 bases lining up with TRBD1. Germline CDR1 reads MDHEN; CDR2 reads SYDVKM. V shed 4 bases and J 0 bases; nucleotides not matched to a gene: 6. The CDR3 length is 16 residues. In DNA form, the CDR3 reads TGTGCCAGCAGTTCCGGACAGGGATGGAGCACAGATACGCAGTATTTT. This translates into CASSSGQGWSTDTQYF.

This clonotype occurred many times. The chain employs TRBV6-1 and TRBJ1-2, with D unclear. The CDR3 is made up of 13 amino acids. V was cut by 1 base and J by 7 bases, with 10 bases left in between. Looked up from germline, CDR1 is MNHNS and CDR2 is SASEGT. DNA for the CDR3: TGTGCCAGCAGTGAAGATCTCATCGGTGGCTACACCTTC. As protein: CASSEDLIGGYTF.

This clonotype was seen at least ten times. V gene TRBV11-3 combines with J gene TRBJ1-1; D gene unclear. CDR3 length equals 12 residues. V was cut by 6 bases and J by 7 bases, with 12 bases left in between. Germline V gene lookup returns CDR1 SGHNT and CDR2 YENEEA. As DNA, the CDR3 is TGTGCCAGCAGTAACGGACGGAGTGAAGCTTTCTTT. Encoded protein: CASSNGRSEAFF.

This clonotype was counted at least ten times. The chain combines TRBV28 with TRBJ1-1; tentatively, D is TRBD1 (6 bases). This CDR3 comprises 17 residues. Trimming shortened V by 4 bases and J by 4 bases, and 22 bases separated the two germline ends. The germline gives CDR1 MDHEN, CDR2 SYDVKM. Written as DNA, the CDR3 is TGTGCCAGCAGTTCGATAAAGACCCGAACAGGGATCACTGAAGCTTTCTTT. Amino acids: CASSSIKTRTGITEAFF.

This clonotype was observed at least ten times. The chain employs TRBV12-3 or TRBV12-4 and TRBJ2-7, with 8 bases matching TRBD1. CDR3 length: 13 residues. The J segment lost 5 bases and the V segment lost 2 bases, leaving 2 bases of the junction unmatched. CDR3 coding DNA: TGTGCCAGCAGTTTATCGACAGGGGACGAGCAGTACTTC. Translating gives CASSLSTGDEQYF.